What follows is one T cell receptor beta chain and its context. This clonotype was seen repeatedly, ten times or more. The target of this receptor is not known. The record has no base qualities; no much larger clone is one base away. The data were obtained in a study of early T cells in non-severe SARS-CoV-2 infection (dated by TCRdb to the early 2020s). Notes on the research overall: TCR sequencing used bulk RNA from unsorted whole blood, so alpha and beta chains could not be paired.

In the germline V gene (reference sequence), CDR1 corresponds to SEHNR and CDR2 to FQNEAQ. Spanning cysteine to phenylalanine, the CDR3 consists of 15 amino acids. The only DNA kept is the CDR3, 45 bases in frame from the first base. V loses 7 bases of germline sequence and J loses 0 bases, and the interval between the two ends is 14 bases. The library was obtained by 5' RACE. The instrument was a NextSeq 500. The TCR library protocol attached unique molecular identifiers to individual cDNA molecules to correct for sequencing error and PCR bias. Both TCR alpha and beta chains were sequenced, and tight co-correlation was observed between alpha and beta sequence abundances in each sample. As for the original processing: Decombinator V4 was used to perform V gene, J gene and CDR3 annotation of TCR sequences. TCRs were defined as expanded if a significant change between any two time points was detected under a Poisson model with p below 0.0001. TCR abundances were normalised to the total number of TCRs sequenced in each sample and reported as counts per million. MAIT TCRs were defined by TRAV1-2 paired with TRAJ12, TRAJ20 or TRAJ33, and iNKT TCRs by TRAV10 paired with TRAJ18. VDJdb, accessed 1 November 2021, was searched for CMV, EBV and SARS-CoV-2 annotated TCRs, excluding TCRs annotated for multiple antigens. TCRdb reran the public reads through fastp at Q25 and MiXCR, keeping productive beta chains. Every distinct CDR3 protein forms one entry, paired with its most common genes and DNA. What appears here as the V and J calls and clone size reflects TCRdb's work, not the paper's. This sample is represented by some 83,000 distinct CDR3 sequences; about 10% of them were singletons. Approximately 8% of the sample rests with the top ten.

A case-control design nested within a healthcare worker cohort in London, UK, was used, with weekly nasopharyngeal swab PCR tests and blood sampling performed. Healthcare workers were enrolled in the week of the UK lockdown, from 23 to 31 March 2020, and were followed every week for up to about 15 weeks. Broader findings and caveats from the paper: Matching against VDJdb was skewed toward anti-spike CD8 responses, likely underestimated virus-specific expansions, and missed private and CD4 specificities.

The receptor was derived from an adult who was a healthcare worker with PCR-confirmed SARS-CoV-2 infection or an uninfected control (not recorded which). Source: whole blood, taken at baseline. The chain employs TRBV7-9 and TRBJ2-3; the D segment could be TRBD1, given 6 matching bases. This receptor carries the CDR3 CASNFTQGSTDTQYF. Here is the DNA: TGTGCCAGCAACTTTACTCAGGGGAGCACAGATACGCAGTATTTT.